Listed below are T cell receptor beta chains from one sample, sequenced in a study of blood T cell repertoires in COVID-19. Data came from immunoSEQ multiplex PCR; TCRdb stores just in-frame clones and leaves some out. The profile covers over 60,000 clones, with approximately 78% appearing a single time and 9.2% taken by the ten largest. The specimen sequenced was peripheral blood. All receptors come from a human donor in a cohort sampled during active COVID-19. Each CDR3 is given without its conserved first and last residue.

v_gene	j_gene	CDR3aa
TRBV18	TRBJ1-1	ASSPQGDQAF
TRBV18	TRBJ1-2	ASSHTPVGGENGYT
TRBV9	TRBJ1-3	ASSASRRDRVSGNTIY
TRBV7-2	TRBJ2-3	ASSPSGSLSTDTQY
TRBV28	TRBJ1-1	ASSPNREAF
TRBV28	TRBJ2-4	ASSVGQGARIQY
TRBV20-1	TRBJ1-1	SARGPGMAF
TRBV5-8	TRBJ2-5	ASNRWETQY
TRBV6-1	TRBJ2-5	ASSEALGTSGRVETQY
TRBV3-1/TRBV3-2	TRBJ1-1	ASSQGTGTAS
TRBV28	TRBJ1-2	ASSLGGRVGGYT
TRBV2	TRBJ2-5	ASTRMVVAGESETQY
TRBV9	TRBJ1-2	ASSARLDSRSGYT
TRBV15	TRBJ2-2	ATSRDVYGELF
TRBV28	TRBJ2-3	ASSPLGIRADTQY
TRBV9	TRBJ2-1	ASSHQDRVDEQF
TRBV28	TRBJ1-1	ASSSGTGAAEAF
TRBV4-1	TRBJ2-1	ASSALHPGFDEQF
TRBV27	TRBJ1-5	ASRTGGQPQH
TRBV6-5	TRBJ1-6	ASSYGQGAGSPLH
TRBV18	TRBJ1-1	ASSPLTGDTEAF
TRBV9	TRBJ2-3	ASSVDGITDTQY
TRBV6-6	TRBJ2-1	ASSSGTRESYNEQF
TRBV9	TRBJ2-1	ASSVGAGAGNEQF
TRBV27	TRBJ2-1	ASSLGGSPAYNEQF
TRBV6-5	TRBJ1-1	ASSPDRGRDTEAF
TRBV5-4	TRBJ2-7	ASSLFGREQY
TRBV6-5	TRBJ2-4	ASRLAVLAKNIQY